This TCR beta chain was profiled in a study of naive and memory T cell subsets. Per germline, CDR1 SGHTA and CDR2 FQGNSA. Between the trimmed V and J ends, which lost 3 bases and 3 bases, there was a span of 17 bases. CDR3 length equals 16 residues. Alpha and beta constant region primers primed reverse transcription for blood and skin samples. TCRdb independently ran MiXCR on the 5' RACE reads; one entry per CDR3 protein. This table holds more than 20,000 distinct CDR3 sequences, 4% to 4.5% found once. RNA was extracted from 2.5 to 3 ml of whole blood of healthy adults. The library had UMIs added by 3' ligation of an oligonucleotide to TCR cDNA. This clonotype has a count of ten or more.

The receptor's source is a male donor in good health. The V call is TRBV7-2, the J call TRBJ2-5; D perhaps matches TRBD2 (6 bases). CDR3 sequence: CASSLGSGLLKETQYF. As DNA, the CDR3 is TGTGCCAGCAGCTTGGGCTCGGGACTTTTAAAAGAGACCCAGTACTTC.